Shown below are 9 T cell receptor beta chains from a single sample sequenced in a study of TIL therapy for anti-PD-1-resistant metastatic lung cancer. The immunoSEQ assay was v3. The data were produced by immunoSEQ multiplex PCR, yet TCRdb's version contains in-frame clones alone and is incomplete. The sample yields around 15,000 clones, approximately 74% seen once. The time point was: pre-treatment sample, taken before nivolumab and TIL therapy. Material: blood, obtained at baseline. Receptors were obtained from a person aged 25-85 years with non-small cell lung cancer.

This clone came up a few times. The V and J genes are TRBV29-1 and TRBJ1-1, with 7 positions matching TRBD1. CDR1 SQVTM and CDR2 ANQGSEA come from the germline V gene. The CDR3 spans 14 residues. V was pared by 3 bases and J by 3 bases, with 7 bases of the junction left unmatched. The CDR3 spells CSVEVGGKDTEAFF. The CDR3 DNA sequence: TGCAGCGTTGAGGTAGGGGGCAAGGACACTGAAGCTTTCTTT.

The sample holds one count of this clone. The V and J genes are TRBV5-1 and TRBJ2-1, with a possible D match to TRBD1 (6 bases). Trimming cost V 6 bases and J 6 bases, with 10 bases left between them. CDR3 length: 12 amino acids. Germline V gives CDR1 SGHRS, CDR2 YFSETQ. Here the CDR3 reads CASNRGGNEQFF. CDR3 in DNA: TGCGCCAGCAACCGAGGGGGCAATGAGCAGTTCTTC.

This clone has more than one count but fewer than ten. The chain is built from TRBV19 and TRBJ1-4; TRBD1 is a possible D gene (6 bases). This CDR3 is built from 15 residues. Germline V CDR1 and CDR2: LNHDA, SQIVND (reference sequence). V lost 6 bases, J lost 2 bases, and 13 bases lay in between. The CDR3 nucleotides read TGTGCCAGTAGACCTAGGGGGAGGACTAATGAAAAACTGTTTTTT. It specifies CASRPRGRTNEKLFF.

The CDR3 bases are TGCGCCAGCAGCTTGGGAGCGGGTTATGGCTACACCTTC. Its protein product is CASSLGAGYGYTF. The chain employs TRBV5-1 and TRBJ1-2, with D unclear. The CDR3 has 13 residues. The V end was cut by 0 bases, the J end by 5 bases, with 8 bases between. Germline-derived CDR1 and CDR2 are SGHRS and YFSETQ.

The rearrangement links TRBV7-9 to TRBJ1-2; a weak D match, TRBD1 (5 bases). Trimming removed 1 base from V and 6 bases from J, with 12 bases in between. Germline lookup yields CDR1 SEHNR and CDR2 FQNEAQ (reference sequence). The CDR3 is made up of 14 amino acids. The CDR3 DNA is TGTGCCAGCAGCTTAGGAGCAGGGCAGCATGGCTACACCTTC. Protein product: CASSLGAGQHGYTF.

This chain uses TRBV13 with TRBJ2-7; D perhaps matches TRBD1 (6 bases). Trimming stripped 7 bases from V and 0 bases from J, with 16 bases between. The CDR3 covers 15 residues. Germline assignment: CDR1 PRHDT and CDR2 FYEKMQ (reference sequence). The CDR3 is CASTLRDKPSYEQYF. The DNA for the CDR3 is TGTGCCAGCACCCTCCGGGACAAACCCTCCTACGAGCAGTACTTC. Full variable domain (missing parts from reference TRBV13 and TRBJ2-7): AAGVIQSPRHLIKEKRETATLKCYPIPRHDTVYWYQQGPGQDPQFLISFYEKMQSDKGSIPDRFSAQQFSDYHSELNMSSLELGDSALYFCASTLRDKPSYEQYFGPGTRLTVT.

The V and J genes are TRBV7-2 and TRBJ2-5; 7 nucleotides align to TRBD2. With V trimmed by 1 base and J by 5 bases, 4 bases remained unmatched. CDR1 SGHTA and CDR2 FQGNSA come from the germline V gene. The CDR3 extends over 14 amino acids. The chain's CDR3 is CASSLGLARETQYF. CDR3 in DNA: TGTGCCAGCAGCTTAGGACTAGCACGGGAGACCCAGTACTTC. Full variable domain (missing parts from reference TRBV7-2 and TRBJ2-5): GAGVSQSPSNKVTEKGKDVELRCDPISGHTALYWYRQSLGQGLEFLIYFQGNSAPDKSGLPSDRFSAERTGGSVSTLTIQRTQQEDSAVYLCASSLGLARETQYFGPGTRLLVL.

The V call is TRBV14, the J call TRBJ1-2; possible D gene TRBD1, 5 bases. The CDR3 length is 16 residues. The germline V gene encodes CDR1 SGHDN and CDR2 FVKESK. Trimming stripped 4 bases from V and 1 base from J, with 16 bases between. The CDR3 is CASSPYFQGFNYGYTF. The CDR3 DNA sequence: TGTGCCAGCAGCCCCTATTTTCAGGGCTTTAACTATGGCTACACCTTC.

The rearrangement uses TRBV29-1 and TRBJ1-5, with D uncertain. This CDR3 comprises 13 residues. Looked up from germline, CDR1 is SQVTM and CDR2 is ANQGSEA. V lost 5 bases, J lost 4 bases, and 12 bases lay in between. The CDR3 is CSVTTDGNQPQHF. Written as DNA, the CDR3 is TGCAGCGTTACGACGGACGGTAATCAGCCCCAGCATTTT.